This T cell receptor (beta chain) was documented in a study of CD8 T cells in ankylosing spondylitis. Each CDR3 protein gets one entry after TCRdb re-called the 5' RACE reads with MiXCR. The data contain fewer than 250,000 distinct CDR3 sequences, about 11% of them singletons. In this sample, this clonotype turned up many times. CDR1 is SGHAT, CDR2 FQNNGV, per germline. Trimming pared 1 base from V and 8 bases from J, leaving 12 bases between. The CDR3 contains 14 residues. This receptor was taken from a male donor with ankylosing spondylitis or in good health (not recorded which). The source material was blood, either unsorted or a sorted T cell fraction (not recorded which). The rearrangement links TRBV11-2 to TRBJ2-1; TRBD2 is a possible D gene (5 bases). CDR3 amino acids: CASSLAGLEDEQFF. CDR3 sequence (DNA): TGTGCCAGCAGCTTAGCCGGCCTGGAGGATGAGCAGTTCTTC.